The 8 T cell receptor beta chains below all came from one sample that was sequenced in a study of radiation and T cells in renal cell carcinoma. Time point meaning: blood 2 weeks post-SBRT. The treatment: 15 Gy SBRT to primary tumor, nephrectomy 4 weeks later. Clones were read by immunoSEQ multiplex PCR, and TCRdb kept only the in-frame ones, dropping some. In the table there are 20,000 to 30,000 clones, around 85% of which are singletons. The source was blood, collected from a patient whose treatment included radiotherapy and nephrectomy. These receptors were obtained from a man aged 55 to 70 with renal cell carcinoma.

V usage is TRBV27 and J usage is TRBJ2-2, with 7 nucleotides matching TRBD1. Trimming cost V 4 bases and J 5 bases; bases outside gene matches: 7. In germline, CDR1 is MNHEY, CDR2 SMNVEV (reference sequence). The CDR3 extends over 15 amino acids. CDR3 nucleotide sequence: TGTGCCAGCAGTTCGACAGGGTATTTGACCGGGGAGCTGTTTTTT. This gives the protein CASSSTGYLTGELFF.

The CDR3, as DNA: TGCAGCGTTGAAGATTCGGGACAGGGAGGAATGAACACTGAAGCTTTCTTT. Amino acid sequence: CSVEDSGQGGMNTEAFF. V and J are TRBV29-1 and TRBJ1-1, with 9 positions matching TRBD1. Germline assignment: CDR1 SQVTM and CDR2 ANQGSEA. This CDR3 region has 17 residues. After removal of 0 bases from V and 0 bases from J, the junction contained 8 bases not matched to a gene.

This clone was recorded a few times. The CDR3 is CASRDNYGYTF. The CDR3 DNA reads as TGCGCCAGCAGAGACAACTATGGCTACACCTTC. The chain has TRBV5-1 and TRBJ1-2; D unresolved. Trimming removed 5 bases from V and 2 bases from J, with 4 bases in between. Germline V gives CDR1 SGHRS, CDR2 YFSETQ. The CDR3 contains 11 residues.

This clone was observed a handful of times. This chain connects TRBV7-8 to TRBJ2-7, with unresolved D. Trimming took off 0 bases at V and 2 bases at J, with 8 bases between the two ends. The V gene's germline CDR1 is SGHVS and CDR2 FQNEAQ. The CDR3 spans 14 residues. CDR3 bases: TGTGCCAGCAGCTTAGCGGCAGAGACCTACGAGCAGTACTTC. Protein: CASSLAAETYEQYF. The full variable domain, with the rest looked up from reference TRBV7-8 and TRBJ2-7, is GAGVSQSPRYKVAKRGQDVALRCDPISGHVSLFWYQQALGQGPEFLTYFQNEAQLDKSGLPSDRFFAERPEGSVSTLKIQRTQQEDSAVYLCASSLAAETYEQYFGPGTRLTVT.

The CDR3 reads CASSYSFREYEQYF. The CDR3 DNA is TGTGCCAGCAGTTACTCGTTTAGGGAGTACGAGCAGTACTTC. The J gene is TRBJ2-7, the V gene TRBV6-5; D perhaps matches TRBD2 (5 bases). The CDR3 extends over 14 amino acids. The ends were cut back, 0 bases at V and 4 bases at J, with 10 bases in the middle. Germline V gene lookup returns CDR1 MNHEY and CDR2 SVGAGI.

This sequence joins TRBV2 and TRBJ2-5; D is unclear. This CDR3 is built from 12 residues. The V end lost 5 bases, the J end lost 5 bases, and 9 bases lay between the germline ends. Per germline, CDR1 SNHLY and CDR2 FYNNEI. CDR3 coding DNA: TGTGCCAGCAGTCTAACGCGTGAGACCCAGTACTTC. Translated, it gives CASSLTRETQYF.

The chain is built from TRBV5-8 and TRBJ2-1; 7 nucleotides align to TRBD2. The CDR3 sequence is 12 residues long. The V segment lost 0 bases and the J segment 14 bases; nucleotides outside the gene matches: 5. Germline CDR1 and CDR2: SGHTS and YDEGEE. The CDR3 DNA follows: TGTGCCAGCAGCTTGGATTTGACTAGCAAGTTCTTC. It translates to CASSLDLTSKFF.

The rearrangement links TRBV6-1 to TRBJ2-7; D remains ambiguous. Germline assignment: CDR1 MNHNS and CDR2 SASEGT. The ends were cut back, 0 bases at V and 4 bases at J, with 4 bases in the middle. The CDR3 has 12 residues. The CDR3 is CASSEARYEQYF. In DNA, the CDR3 is TGTGCCAGCAGTGAAGCCCGATACGAGCAGTACTTC.